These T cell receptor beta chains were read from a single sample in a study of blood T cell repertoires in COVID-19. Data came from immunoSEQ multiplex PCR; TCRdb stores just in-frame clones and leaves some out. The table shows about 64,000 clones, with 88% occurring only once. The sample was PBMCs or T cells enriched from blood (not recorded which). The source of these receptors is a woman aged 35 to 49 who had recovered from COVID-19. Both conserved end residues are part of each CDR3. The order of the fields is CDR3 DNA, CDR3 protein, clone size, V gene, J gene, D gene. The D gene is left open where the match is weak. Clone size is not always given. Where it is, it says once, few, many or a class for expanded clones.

CDR3 DNA: TGTGCCATCAGTAGCATCGACAGGGGGAAGATCAATGAGCAGTTCTTC; CDR3 protein: CAISSIDRGKINEQFF; clone size: .; V gene: TRBV10-3; J gene: TRBJ2-1; D gene: TRBD1
CDR3 DNA: TGTGCTAGTGCGAGCGCCGGGGAGCTGTTTTTT; CDR3 protein: CASASAGELFF; clone size: .; V gene: TRBV12-5; J gene: TRBJ2-2; D gene: .
CDR3 DNA: TGCAGTGCTAGTACAGGGGGCCTCGAGACCCAGTACTTC; CDR3 protein: CSASTGGLETQYF; clone size: .; V gene: TRBV20-1; J gene: TRBJ2-5; D gene: TRBD1
CDR3 DNA: TGTGCCAGCAGTCGTAGAGGTTCGGGGTCAAGCACTAATGAAAAACTGTTTTTT; CDR3 protein: CASSRRGSGSSTNEKLFF; clone size: once; V gene: TRBV9; J gene: TRBJ1-4; D gene: .
CDR3 DNA: TGTGCCAGCAGTTACGGGGCCCTCTCCTACGAGCAGTACTTC; CDR3 protein: CASSYGALSYEQYF; clone size: .; V gene: TRBV6-5; J gene: TRBJ2-7; D gene: .
CDR3 DNA: TGTGCCAGCAGCTTAGTGGCCAGGGGCGAACAAGAGACCCAGTACTTC; CDR3 protein: CASSLVARGEQETQYF; clone size: .; V gene: TRBV13; J gene: TRBJ2-5; D gene: .
CDR3 DNA: TGTGCCAGCAGCTTAGGGACAGGGAGTGGCTACACCTTC; CDR3 protein: CASSLGTGSGYTF; clone size: .; V gene: TRBV11-2; J gene: TRBJ1-2; D gene: TRBD1
CDR3 DNA: TGTGCCAGCAGCCCAGACATCTCGGGGGGCCTTGATGAGCAGTTCTTC; CDR3 protein: CASSPDISGGLDEQFF; clone size: .; V gene: TRBV7-2; J gene: TRBJ2-1; D gene: .
CDR3 DNA: TGTGCCACCACCGGGACAGTCACCATATACGAGCAGTACTTC; CDR3 protein: CATTGTVTIYEQYF; clone size: .; V gene: TRBV6-5; J gene: TRBJ2-7; D gene: TRBD1
CDR3 DNA: TGCGCCAGCAGCCCGGGACATAGGAGTGAAAAACTGTTTTTT; CDR3 protein: CASSPGHRSEKLFF; clone size: .; V gene: TRBV5-1; J gene: TRBJ1-4; D gene: .
CDR3 DNA: TGTGCCATCAACCCCGAACCCGCCGGCGGGGAGCTGTTTTTT; CDR3 protein: CAINPEPAGGELFF; clone size: .; V gene: TRBV10-3; J gene: TRBJ2-2; D gene: .
CDR3 DNA: TGTGCCAGCAGTCCGACAGGGAGCATTCAGTACTTC; CDR3 protein: CASSPTGSIQYF; clone size: .; V gene: TRBV12-3/TRBV12-4; J gene: TRBJ2-4; D gene: TRBD1
CDR3 DNA: TGTGCCAGCAGTCCCTCGGGTTCACCCCTCCACTTT; CDR3 protein: CASSPSGSPLHF; clone size: .; V gene: TRBV28; J gene: TRBJ1-6; D gene: .
CDR3 DNA: TGTGCCAGCAGGCCAAGACAGGTTCGGACTGAAGCTTTCTTT; CDR3 protein: CASRPRQVRTEAFF; clone size: once; V gene: TRBV27; J gene: TRBJ1-1; D gene: .
CDR3 DNA: TGTGCCAGTCGGGACAGGGGAAATGAAAAACTGTTTTTT; CDR3 protein: CASRDRGNEKLFF; clone size: .; V gene: TRBV19; J gene: TRBJ1-4; D gene: TRBD1
CDR3 DNA: TGTGCCAGCAGGTGGCGGAGGGACTCTGGGGCCAACGTCCTGACTTTC; CDR3 protein: CASRWRRDSGANVLTF; clone size: .; V gene: TRBV5-4; J gene: TRBJ2-6; D gene: .
CDR3 DNA: TGCGCCAGCAGCGGAGGCTCAATGAACACTGAAGCTTTCTTT; CDR3 protein: CASSGGSMNTEAFF; clone size: .; V gene: TRBV5-1; J gene: TRBJ1-1; D gene: .
CDR3 DNA: TGCGCCAGCAGCCCCGGCCCTGCGGAAGAGCAGTACTTC; CDR3 protein: CASSPGPAEEQYF; clone size: .; V gene: TRBV5-1; J gene: TRBJ2-7; D gene: .
CDR3 DNA: TGTGCCAGCAGTTTAGCCGAAGGGGAAGCCCAGTACTTC; CDR3 protein: CASSLAEGEAQYF; clone size: .; V gene: TRBV12-3/TRBV12-4; J gene: TRBJ2-5; D gene: .
CDR3 DNA: TGTGCCAGCAGCCCCCGGGGCTCTGGGGCCAACGTCCTGACTTTC; CDR3 protein: CASSPRGSGANVLTF; clone size: once; V gene: TRBV28; J gene: TRBJ2-6; D gene: .
CDR3 DNA: TGTGCCAGCAGAGTTTATCGGGGGGGCCGGGCAAGCTCCTATAATTCACCCCTCCACTTT; CDR3 protein: CASRVYRGGRASSYNSPLHF; clone size: .; V gene: TRBV27; J gene: TRBJ1-6; D gene: .
CDR3 DNA: TGCAGCGTTGAACAGGCGAGTCTCTATGGCTACACCTTC; CDR3 protein: CSVEQASLYGYTF; clone size: .; V gene: TRBV29-1; J gene: TRBJ1-2; D gene: .
CDR3 DNA: TGTGCCAGCAGCGGGGGGACAGGGACGATTAATAATGAGCAGTTCTTC; CDR3 protein: CASSGGTGTINNEQFF; clone size: once; V gene: TRBV9; J gene: TRBJ2-1; D gene: TRBD1
CDR3 DNA: TGTGCCAGCAGCCCCAGTGAAAAACTGTTTTTT; CDR3 protein: CASSPSEKLFF; clone size: .; V gene: TRBV5-5; J gene: TRBJ1-4; D gene: .
CDR3 DNA: TGTGCCAGCAGCCCTATAACGAGTCATCTTGGCTACACCTTC; CDR3 protein: CASSPITSHLGYTF; clone size: .; V gene: TRBV7-9; J gene: TRBJ1-2; D gene: .
CDR3 DNA: TGTGCCAGCAGTCCAATGGACAGCTATGGCTACACCTTC; CDR3 protein: CASSPMDSYGYTF; clone size: .; V gene: TRBV25-1; J gene: TRBJ1-2; D gene: .
CDR3 DNA: TGCGCCAGCAGCCAAGGTGAATGGGAGGAGCAGTACTTC; CDR3 protein: CASSQGEWEEQYF; clone size: .; V gene: TRBV4-1; J gene: TRBJ2-7; D gene: .